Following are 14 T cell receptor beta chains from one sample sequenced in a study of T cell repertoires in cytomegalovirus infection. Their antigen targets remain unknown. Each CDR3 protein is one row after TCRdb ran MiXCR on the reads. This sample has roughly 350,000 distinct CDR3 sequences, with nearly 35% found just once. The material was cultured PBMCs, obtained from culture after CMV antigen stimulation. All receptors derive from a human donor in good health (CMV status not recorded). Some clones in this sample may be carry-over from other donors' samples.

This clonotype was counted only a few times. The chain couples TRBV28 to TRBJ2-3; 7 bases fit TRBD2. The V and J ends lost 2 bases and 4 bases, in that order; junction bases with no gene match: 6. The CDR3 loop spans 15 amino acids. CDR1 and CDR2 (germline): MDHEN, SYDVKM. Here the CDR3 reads CASSLSGAGADTQYF. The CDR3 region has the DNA TGTGCCAGCAGTTTAAGCGGGGCAGGAGCAGATACGCAGTATTTT.

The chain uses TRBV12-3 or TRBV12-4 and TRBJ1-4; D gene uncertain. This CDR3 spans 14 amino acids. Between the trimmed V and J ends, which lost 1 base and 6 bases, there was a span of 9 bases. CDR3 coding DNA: TGTGCCAGCAGTTTAGGGCCCGCCGATGAAAAACTGTTTTTT. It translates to CASSLGPADEKLFF.

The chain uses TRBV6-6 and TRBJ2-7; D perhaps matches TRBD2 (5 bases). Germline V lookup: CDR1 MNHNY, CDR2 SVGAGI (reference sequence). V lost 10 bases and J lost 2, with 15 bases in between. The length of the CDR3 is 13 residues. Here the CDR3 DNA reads TGTGCCACAACTCGGGGAGTCGCCTACGAGCAGTACTTC. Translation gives CATTRGVAYEQYF.

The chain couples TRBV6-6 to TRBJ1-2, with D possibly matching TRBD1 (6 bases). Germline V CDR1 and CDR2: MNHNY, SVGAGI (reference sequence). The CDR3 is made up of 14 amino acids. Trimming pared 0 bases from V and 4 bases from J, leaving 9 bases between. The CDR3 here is CASSYSTGVYGYTF. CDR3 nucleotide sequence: TGTGCCAGCAGTTACTCGACAGGCGTCTATGGCTACACCTTC.

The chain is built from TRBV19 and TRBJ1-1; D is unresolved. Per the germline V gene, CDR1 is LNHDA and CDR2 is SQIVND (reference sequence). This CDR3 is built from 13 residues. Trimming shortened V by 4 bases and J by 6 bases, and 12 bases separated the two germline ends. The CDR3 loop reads CASSTRTRAEAFF. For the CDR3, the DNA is TGTGCCAGTAGTACAAGGACTCGGGCTGAAGCTTTCTTT.

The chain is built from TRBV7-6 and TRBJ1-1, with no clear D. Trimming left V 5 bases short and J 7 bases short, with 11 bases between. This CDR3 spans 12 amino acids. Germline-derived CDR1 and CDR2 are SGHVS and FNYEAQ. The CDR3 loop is CASSTLAGEAFF. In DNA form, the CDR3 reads TGTGCCAGCAGCACTCTGGCAGGTGAAGCTTTCTTT.

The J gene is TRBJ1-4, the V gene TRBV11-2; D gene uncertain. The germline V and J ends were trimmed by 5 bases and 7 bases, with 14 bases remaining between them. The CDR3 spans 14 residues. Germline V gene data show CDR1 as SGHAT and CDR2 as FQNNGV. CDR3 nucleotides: TGTGCCAGCAGCCTACCGCCCCTCGGTGAAAAACTGTTTTTT. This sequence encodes CASSLPPLGEKLFF.

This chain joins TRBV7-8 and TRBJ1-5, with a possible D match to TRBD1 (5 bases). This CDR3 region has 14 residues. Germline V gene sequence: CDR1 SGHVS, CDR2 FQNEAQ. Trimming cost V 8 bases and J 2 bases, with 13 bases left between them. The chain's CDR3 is CASAHFRGNQPQHF. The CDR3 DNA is TGTGCCAGCGCACACTTCAGGGGCAATCAGCCCCAGCATTTT. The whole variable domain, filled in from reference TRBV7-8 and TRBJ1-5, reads GAGVSQSPRYKVAKRGQDVALRCDPISGHVSLFWYQQALGQGPEFLTYFQNEAQLDKSGLPSDRFFAERPEGSVSTLKIQRTQQEDSAVYLCASAHFRGNQPQHFGDGTRLSIL.

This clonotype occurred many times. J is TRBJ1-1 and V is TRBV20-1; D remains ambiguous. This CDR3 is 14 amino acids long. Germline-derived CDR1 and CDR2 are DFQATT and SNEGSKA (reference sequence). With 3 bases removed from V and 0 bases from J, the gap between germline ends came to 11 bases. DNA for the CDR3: TGCAGTGCTAGTCGGTTGGTTCTGAACACTGAAGCTTTCTTT. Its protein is CSASRLVLNTEAFF.

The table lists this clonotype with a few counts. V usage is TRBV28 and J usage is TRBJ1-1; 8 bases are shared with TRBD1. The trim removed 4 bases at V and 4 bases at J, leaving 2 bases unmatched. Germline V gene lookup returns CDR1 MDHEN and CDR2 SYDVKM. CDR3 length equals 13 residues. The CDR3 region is CASSSGGRTEAFF. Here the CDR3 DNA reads TGTGCCAGCAGTTCAGGGGGCCGCACTGAAGCTTTCTTT.

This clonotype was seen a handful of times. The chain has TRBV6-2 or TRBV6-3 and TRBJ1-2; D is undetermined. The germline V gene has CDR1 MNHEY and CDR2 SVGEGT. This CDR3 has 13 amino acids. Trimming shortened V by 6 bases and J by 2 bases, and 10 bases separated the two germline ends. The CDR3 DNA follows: TGTGCCAGCAGACACGGACCAAACTATGGCTACACCTTC. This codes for CASRHGPNYGYTF.

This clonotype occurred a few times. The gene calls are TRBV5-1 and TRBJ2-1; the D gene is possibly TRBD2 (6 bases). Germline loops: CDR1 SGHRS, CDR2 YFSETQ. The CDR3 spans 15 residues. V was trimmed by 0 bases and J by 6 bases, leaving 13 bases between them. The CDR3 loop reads CASSLEAAGFNEQFF. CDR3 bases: TGCGCCAGCAGCTTGGAAGCTGCGGGGTTCAATGAGCAGTTCTTC. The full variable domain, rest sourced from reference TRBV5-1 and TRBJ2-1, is KAGVTQTPRYLIKTRGQQVTLSCSPISGHRSVSWYQQTPGQGLQFLFEYFSETQRNKGNFPGRFSGRQFSNSRSEMNVSTLELGDSALYLCASSLEAAGFNEQFFGPGTRLTVL.

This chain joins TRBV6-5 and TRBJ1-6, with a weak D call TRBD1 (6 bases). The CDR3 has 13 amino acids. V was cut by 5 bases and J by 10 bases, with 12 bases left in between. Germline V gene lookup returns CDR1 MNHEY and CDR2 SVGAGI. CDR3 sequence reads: CASSEDSLSPLHF. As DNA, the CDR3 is TGTGCCAGCAGTGAGGACAGTTTGTCACCCCTCCACTTT.

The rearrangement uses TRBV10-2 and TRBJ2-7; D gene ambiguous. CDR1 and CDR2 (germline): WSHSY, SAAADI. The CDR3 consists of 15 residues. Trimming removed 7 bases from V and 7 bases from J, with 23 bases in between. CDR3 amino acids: CASTPSVGAALEQYV. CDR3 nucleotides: TGCGCCAGCACCCCCTCGGTCGGAGCTGCTTTAGAGCAGTACGTC.